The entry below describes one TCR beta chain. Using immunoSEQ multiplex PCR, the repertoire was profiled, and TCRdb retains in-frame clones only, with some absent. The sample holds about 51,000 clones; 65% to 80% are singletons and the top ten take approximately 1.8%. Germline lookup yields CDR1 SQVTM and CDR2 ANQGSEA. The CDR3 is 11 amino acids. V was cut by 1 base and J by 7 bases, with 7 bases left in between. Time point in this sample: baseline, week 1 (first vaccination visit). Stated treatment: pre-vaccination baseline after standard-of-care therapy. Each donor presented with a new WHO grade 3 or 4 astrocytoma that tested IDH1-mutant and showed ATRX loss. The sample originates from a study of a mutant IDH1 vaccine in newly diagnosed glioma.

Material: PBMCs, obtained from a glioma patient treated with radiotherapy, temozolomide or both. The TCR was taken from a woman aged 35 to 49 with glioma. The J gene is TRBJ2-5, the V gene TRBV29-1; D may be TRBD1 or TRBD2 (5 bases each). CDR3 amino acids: CSVEVGGTQYF. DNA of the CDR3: TGCAGCGTTGAAGTTGGGGGGACCCAGTACTTC. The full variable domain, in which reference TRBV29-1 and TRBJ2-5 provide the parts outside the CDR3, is SAVISQKPSRDICQRGTSLTIQCQVDSQVTMMFWYRQQPGQSLTLIATANQGSEATYESGFVIDKFPISRPNLTFSTLTVSNMSPEDSSIYLCSVEVGGTQYFGPGTRLLVL.